There are a few counts of the clone carrying this T cell receptor (beta chain). The sample is drawn from a study of blood T cells in healthy people across ages. Using a J-beta primer mix together with a sample-barcoded 5' primer, a second PCR was run for about 7 to 12 cycles. In TCRdb, the 5' RACE reads were re-called with MiXCR into one record per CDR3 protein. The profile shows over a million distinct CDR3 sequences, 35% to 45% of them singletons. Deletions cut 0 bases from V and 5 bases from J, with 13 bases between. This CDR3 region has 15 residues. Germline lookup yields CDR1 MGHRA and CDR2 YSYEKL.

This TCR derives from a woman between 18 and 30 years old in good health. Sequences were obtained from blood. This rearrangement joins TRBV4-1 to TRBJ1-1; D not certain. Here the CDR3 reads CASSQDNLGGTEAFF. CDR3 in DNA: TGCGCCAGCAGCCAAGATAATCTGGGTGGGACTGAAGCTTTCTTT.